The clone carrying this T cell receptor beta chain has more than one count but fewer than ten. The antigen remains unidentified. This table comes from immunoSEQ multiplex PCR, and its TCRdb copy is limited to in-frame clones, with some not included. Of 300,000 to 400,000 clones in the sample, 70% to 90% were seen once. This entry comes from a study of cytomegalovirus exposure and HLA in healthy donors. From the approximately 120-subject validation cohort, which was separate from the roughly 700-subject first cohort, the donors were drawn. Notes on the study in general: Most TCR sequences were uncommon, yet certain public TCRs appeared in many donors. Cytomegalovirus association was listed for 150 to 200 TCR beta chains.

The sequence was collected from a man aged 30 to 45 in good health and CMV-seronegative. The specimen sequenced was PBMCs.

The CDR3 region is CASSPPGVAGDEQYF. The CDR3 DNA sequence: TGCGCCAGCAGCCCCCCCGGGGTCGCGGGGGACGAGCAGTACTTC. The V call is TRBV5-1, the J call TRBJ2-7; 7 bases match TRBD2. Unmatched junction bases numbered 12, after V lost 4 bases and J lost 5 bases. CDR1 is SGHRS and CDR2 is YFSETQ in the germline V gene. The CDR3 loop spans 15 amino acids.